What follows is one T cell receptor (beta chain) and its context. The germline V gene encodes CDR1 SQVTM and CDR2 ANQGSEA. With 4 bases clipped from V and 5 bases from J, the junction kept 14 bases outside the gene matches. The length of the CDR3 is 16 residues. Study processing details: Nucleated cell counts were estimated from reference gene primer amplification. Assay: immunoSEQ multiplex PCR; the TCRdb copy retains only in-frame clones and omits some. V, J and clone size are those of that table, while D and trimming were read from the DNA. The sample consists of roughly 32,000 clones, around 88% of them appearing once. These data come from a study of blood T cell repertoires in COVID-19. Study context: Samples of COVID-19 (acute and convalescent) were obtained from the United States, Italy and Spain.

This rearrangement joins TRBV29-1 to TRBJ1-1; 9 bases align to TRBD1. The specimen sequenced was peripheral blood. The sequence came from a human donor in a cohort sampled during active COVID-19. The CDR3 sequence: CSVGAIQGAQGTEAFF. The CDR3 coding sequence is TGCAGCGTTGGGGCTATACAGGGGGCGCAGGGTACTGAAGCTTTCTTT.